This T cell receptor (beta chain) came from a study of shared clonotypes between healthy human individuals. Study-level results: In this cohort, only blood was sampled, and tissue repertoires likely differ.

As regards this clone: Antigen unknown.

V was trimmed by 5 bases and J by 3 bases, leaving 17 bases between them. In germline, CDR1 is MDHEN, CDR2 SYDVKM. This CDR3 is 15 amino acids long. Assay execution proceeded at the deep level. Every subset's genomic DNA went evenly onto several immunoSEQ plates. The authors' processing: Filtering differed since immunoSEQ provided only junctions, with no quality scores. Repertoires were generated with immunoSEQ multiplex PCR, while TCRdb's copy carries only in-frame clones and drops some. V and J calls and clone size follow that table, whereas D and trimming were derived from the DNA. The sample records around 2.5 million clones, 93% being singletons.

V is TRBV28 and J is TRBJ2-7; D possibly corresponds to TRBD1 (6 bases). This clonotype originated in a man aged 18 to 29 in good health. Some clones in this sample may be carry-over from other donors' samples. The sequenced material came from naive CD4+ T cells from PBMCs. As for subset: CD45RA+ positively selected. CDR3: CASSHRQAADYEQYF. CDR3 DNA sequence: TGTGCCAGCAGTCACCGACAGGCAGCCGACTACGAGCAGTACTTC. Supplemented by reference TRBV28 and TRBJ2-7, the full variable domain reads DVKVTQSSRYLVKRTGEKVFLECVQDMDHENMFWYRQDPGLGLRLIYFSYDVKMKEKGDIPEGYSVSREKKERFSLILESASTNQTSMYLCASSHRQAADYEQYFGPGTRLTVT.